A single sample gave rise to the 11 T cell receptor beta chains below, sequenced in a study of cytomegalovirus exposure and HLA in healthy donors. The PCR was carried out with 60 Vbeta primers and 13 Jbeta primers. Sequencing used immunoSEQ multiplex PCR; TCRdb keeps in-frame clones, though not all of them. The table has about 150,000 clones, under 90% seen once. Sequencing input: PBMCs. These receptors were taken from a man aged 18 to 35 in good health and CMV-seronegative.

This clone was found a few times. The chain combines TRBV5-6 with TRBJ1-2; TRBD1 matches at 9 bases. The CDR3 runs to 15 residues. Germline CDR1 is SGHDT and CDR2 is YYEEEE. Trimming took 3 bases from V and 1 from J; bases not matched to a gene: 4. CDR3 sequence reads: CASSSGTGSNYGYTF. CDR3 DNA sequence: TGTGCCAGCAGCTCCGGGACAGGGAGTAACTATGGCTACACCTTC.

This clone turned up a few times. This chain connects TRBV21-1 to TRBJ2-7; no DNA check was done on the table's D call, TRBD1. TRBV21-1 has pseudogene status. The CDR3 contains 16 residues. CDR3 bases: TGTGCCAGCAGCAAACGAAGACAGGGGCCGAAGGGCGAGCAGTACTTC. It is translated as CASSKRRQGPKGEQYF.

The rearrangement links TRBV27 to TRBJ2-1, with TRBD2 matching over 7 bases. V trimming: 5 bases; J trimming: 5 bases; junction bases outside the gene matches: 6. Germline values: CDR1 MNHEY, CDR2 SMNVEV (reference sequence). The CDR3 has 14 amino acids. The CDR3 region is CASSKPGLNNEQFF. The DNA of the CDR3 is TGTGCCAGCAGTAAACCGGGACTAAACAATGAGCAGTTCTTC.

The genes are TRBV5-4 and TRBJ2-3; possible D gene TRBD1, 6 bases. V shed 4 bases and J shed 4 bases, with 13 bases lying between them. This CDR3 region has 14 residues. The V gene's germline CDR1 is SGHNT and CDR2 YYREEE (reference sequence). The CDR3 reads CASSDGQHPDTQYF. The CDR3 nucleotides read TGTGCCAGCAGCGATGGACAGCATCCAGATACGCAGTATTTT.

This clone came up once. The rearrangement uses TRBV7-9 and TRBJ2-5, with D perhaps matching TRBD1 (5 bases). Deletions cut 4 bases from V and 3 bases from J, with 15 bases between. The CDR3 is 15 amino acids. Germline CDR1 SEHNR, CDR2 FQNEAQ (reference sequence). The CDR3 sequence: CASSSEPGHEETQYF. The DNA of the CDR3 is TGTGCCAGCAGCTCCGAACCAGGACACGAAGAGACCCAGTACTTC.

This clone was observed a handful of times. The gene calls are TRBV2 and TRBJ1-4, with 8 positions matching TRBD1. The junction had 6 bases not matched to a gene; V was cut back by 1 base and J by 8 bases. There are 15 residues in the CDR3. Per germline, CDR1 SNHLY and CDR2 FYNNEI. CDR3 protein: CASSEVGQGMEKLFF. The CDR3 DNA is TGTGCCAGCAGTGAAGTCGGACAGGGAATGGAAAAACTGTTTTTT.

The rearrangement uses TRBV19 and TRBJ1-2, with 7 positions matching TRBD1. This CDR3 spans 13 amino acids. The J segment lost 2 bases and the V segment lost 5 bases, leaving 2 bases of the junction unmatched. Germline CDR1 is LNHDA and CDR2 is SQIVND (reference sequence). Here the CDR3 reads CASSLGQNYGYTF. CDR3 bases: TGTGCCAGTAGTCTGGGACAGAACTATGGCTACACCTTC.

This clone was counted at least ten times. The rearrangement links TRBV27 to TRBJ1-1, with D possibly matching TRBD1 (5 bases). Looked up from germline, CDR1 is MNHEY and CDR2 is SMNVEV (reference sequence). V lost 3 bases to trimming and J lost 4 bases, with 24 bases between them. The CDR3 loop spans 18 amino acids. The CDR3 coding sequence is TGTGCCAGCAGTTTTGTGGCGGGGGTCACCGGGAGAAGCACTGAAGCTTTCTTT. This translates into CASSFVAGVTGRSTEAFF.

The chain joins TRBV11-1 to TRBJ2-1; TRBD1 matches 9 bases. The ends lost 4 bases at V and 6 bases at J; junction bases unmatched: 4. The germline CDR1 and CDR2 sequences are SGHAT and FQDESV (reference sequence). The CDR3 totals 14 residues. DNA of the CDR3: TGTGCCAGCAGCTCACAGGGGGCCTTCAATGAGCAGTTCTTC. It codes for CASSSQGAFNEQFF.

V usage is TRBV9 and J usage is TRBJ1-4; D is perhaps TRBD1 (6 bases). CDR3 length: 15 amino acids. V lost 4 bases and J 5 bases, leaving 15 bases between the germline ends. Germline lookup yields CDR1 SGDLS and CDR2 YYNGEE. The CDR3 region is CASSSQGKRNEKLFF. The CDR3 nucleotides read TGTGCCAGCAGCTCCCAGGGGAAAAGAAATGAAAAACTGTTTTTT.

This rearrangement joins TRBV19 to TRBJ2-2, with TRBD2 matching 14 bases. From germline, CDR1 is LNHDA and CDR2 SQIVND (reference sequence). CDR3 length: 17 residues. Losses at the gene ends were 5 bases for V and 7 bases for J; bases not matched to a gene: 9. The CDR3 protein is CASSPVGLAGVGGELFF. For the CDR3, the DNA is TGTGCCAGTAGTCCCGTGGGACTAGCGGGAGTGGGCGGGGAGCTGTTTTTT.